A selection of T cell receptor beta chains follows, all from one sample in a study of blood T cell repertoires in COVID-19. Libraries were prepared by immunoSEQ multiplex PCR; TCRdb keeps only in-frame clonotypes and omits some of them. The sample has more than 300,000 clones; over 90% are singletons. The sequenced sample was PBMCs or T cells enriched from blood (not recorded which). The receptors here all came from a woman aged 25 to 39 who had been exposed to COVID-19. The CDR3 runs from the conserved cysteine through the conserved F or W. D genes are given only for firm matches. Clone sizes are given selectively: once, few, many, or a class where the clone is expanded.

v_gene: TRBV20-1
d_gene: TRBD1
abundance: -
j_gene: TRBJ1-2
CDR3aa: CSASGTGFYYGYTF
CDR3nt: TGCAGTGCTAGTGGGACAGGGTTTTACTATGGCTACACCTTC

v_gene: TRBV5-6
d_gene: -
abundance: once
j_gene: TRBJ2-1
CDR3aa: CASSLTIWGGGEQFF
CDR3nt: TGTGCCAGCAGCTTAACAATATGGGGGGGCGGTGAGCAGTTCTTC

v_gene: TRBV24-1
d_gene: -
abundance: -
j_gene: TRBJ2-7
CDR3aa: CATSDPMDGNEQYF
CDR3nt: TGTGCCACCAGTGATCCGATGGACGGGAACGAGCAGTACTTC

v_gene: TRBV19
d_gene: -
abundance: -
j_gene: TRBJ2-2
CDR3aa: CASRGRGTGELFF
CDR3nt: TGTGCCAGTAGGGGGCGGGGCACCGGGGAGCTGTTTTTT

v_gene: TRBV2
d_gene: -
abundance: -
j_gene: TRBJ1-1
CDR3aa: CASMQGQGTEAFF
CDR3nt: TGTGCCAGCATGCAGGGTCAGGGCACTGAAGCTTTCTTT

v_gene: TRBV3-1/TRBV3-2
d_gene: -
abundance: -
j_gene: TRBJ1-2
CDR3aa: CASSQDVTDYGYTF
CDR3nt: TGTGCCAGCAGCCAAGATGTAACGGACTATGGCTACACCTTC

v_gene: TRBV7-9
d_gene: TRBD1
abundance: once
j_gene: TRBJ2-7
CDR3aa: CASSSTDRPAFYEQYF
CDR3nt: TGTGCCAGCAGCTCCACGGACAGGCCGGCTTTTTACGAGCAGTACTTC

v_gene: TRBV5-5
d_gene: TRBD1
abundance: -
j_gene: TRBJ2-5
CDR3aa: CASSTSGTALETQYF
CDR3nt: TGTGCCAGCAGCACGTCCGGGACAGCTCTGGAGACCCAGTACTTC

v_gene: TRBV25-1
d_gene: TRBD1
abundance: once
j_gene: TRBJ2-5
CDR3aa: CASSVTGAGTQYF
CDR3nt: TGTGCCAGCAGTGTCACAGGGGCAGGGACCCAGTACTTC

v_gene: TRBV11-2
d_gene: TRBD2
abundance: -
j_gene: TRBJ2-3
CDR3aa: CASSLERGGRDTQYF
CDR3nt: TGTGCCAGCAGCTTAGAGCGGGGGGGCCGAGATACGCAGTATTTT

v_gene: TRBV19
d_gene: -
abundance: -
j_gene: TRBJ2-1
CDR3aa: CASSTSGYNEQFF
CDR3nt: TGTGCCAGTAGTACGTCGGGATACAATGAGCAGTTCTTC

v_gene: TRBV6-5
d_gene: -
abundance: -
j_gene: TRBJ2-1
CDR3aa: CASSYLGDEQFF
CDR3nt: TGTGCCAGCAGTTACCTAGGGGATGAGCAGTTCTTC

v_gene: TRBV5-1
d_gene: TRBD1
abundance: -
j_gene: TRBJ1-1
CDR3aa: CASSSVRDRGNTEAFF
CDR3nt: TGCGCCAGCAGCTCGGTCCGGGACAGGGGTAACACTGAAGCTTTCTTT

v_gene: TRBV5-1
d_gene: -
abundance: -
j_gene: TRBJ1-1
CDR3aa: CASRWAGLNGEAFF
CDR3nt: TGCGCCAGCAGGTGGGCAGGGCTAAACGGTGAAGCTTTCTTT

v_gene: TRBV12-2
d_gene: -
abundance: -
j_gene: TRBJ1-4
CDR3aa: CASRLGTRPGELFF
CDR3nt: TGTGCAAGTCGCTTAGGGACCCGTCCAGGGGAACTGTTTTTT

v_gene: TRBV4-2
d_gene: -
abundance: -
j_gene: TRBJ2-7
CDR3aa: CASSHPGQPSYEQYF
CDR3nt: TGTGCCAGCAGCCACCCAGGACAGCCCTCCTACGAGCAGTACTTC

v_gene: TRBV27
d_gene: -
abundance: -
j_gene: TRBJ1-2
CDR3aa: CASSFKGDGYTF
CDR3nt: TGTGCCAGCAGTTTCAAAGGGGATGGCTACACCTTC

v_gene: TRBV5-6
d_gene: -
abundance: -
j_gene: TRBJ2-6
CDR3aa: CASSEYRGGPPGANVLTF
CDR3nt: TGTGCCAGCAGCGAGTACAGGGGAGGCCCTCCTGGGGCCAACGTCCTGACTTTC

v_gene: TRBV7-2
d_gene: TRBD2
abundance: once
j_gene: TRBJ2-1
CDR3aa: CASRTSGGYYNEQFF
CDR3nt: TGTGCCAGCAGGACTAGCGGGGGGTACTACAATGAGCAGTTCTTC

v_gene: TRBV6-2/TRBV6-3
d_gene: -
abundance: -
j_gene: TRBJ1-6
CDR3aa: CASSYPSGQSYNSPLHF
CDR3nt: TGTGCCAGCAGTTACCCCTCTGGACAGTCCTATAATTCACCCCTCCACTTT

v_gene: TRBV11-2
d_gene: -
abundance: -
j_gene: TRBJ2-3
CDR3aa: CASSSAGTDTQYF
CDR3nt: TGTGCCAGCAGCTCCGCGGGGACAGATACGCAGTATTTT

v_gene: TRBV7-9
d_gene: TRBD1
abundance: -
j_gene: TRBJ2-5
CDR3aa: CASSYGGQGAFETQYF
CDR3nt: TGTGCCAGCAGCTACGGAGGACAGGGGGCGTTTGAGACCCAGTACTTC

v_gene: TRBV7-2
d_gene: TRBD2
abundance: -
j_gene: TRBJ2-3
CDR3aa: CASSLVVYSGGPGDTQYF
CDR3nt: TGTGCCAGCAGCTTAGTTGTATATAGCGGGGGGCCGGGAGATACGCAGTATTTT